The 23 T cell receptor beta chains in this list originate from one sample, sequenced in a study of patients and donors after allogeneic stem cell transplantation. TCRdb used MiXCR to reprocess the RT-PCR reads, holding one entry per CDR3 protein. The repertoire holds more than 55,000 distinct CDR3 sequences, with about 14% as singletons. Sequencing input: blood, either unsorted or a sorted T cell fraction (not recorded which). The receptor set was obtained from a human donor who was either an allogeneic HSCT recipient or a stem cell or donor lymphocyte infusion donor (not recorded which). It is not recorded whose cells these are; they may come from a transplant donor.

This clonotype has a count of ten or more. The rearrangement uses TRBV7-8 and TRBJ2-5; 10 positions match TRBD2. The germline V gene encodes CDR1 SGHVS and CDR2 FQNEAQ. V shed 4 bases, J shed 1 base, and the junction held 12 bases outside the gene matches. This CDR3 contains 18 residues. This chain's CDR3 is CASSSHSSGSIRQETQYF. The CDR3 bases are TGTGCCAGCAGCTCCCACTCTAGCGGGAGTATTCGCCAAGAGACCCAGTACTTC.

This clonotype has only a few counts. The chain recombines TRBV12-3 or TRBV12-4 with TRBJ2-5; D gene uncertain. Trimming took off 2 bases at V and 2 bases at J, with 9 bases between the two ends. This CDR3 has 14 amino acids. CDR3 coding DNA: TGTGCCAGCAGTTTACGGGCGGAGCAAGAGACCCAGTACTTC. Translating it yields CASSLRAEQETQYF.

This clonotype was seen repeatedly, ten times or more. The chain links TRBV12-3 or TRBV12-4 to TRBJ2-1; 7 bases are shared with TRBD1. V gave up 7 bases and J gave up 0 bases; unmatched junction bases: 9. The CDR3 spans 16 residues. CDR3 amino acids: CASKPEGDSSYNEQFF. The CDR3 DNA reads as TGTGCCAGCAAACCAGAAGGGGACAGCTCCTACAATGAGCAGTTCTTC.

This clonotype has more than one count but fewer than ten. The V call is TRBV25-1, the J call TRBJ1-6; 9 bases fit TRBD1. The junction had 10 bases not matched to a gene; V was cut back by 0 bases and J by 7 bases. Germline V gene lookup returns CDR1 MGHDK and CDR2 SYGVNS. The CDR3 length is 18 residues. The CDR3, as DNA: TGTGCCAGCAGTGAATATCGAGGGGGACAGGGAAGGAATTCACCCCTCCACTTT. Protein product: CASSEYRGGQGRNSPLHF.

This clonotype has at least ten counts. The J gene is TRBJ1-2, the V gene TRBV5-1; TRBD1 agrees at 7 bases. V lost 4 bases to trimming and J lost 4 bases; unmatched junction nucleotides: 4. Germline values: CDR1 SGHRS, CDR2 YFSETQ. This CDR3 has 13 residues. Here the CDR3 reads CASSEDRSYGYTF. The CDR3 nucleotides read TGCGCCAGCAGCGAGGACAGGAGCTATGGCTACACCTTC.

This clonotype was seen a few times. The J gene is TRBJ2-3, the V gene TRBV6-2 or TRBV6-3, with D perhaps TRBD2 (6 bases). Germline assignment: CDR1 MNHEY and CDR2 SVGEGT. The V end lost 6 bases, the J end lost 3 bases, and 13 bases lay between the germline ends. This CDR3 spans 14 amino acids. The CDR3 DNA sequence: TGTGCCAGCAGACCCGGACTATTGACAGATACGCAGTATTTT. It specifies CASRPGLLTDTQYF.

The V and J genes are TRBV2 and TRBJ1-5; D may be TRBD1 (6 bases). V lost 6 bases, J lost 7 bases, and 19 bases lay in between. CDR1 and CDR2 from the germline V gene are SNHLY and FYNNEI. The CDR3 is made up of 15 amino acids. The CDR3 DNA reads as TGTGCCAGCAGCCGGGACATCGGAGGGAGGCAGCCCCAGCATTTT. Translated: CASSRDIGGRQPQHF.

This clonotype was recorded once. A read error is possible here, since a much larger clone lies one base away. The rearrangement links TRBV5-1 to TRBJ1-1, with a tentative D call TRBD1 (6 bases). The CDR3 has 12 residues. In germline, CDR1 is SGHRS, CDR2 YFSETQ. The CDR3 here is CASSDRNSEAFF. The DNA for the CDR3 is TGCGCCAGCAGCGACAGGAACTCTGAAGCTTTCTTT.

The table lists this clonotype with a few counts. The chain joins TRBV12-3 or TRBV12-4 to TRBJ2-7; D unclear. Trimming shortened V by 5 bases and J by 10 bases, and 24 bases separated the two germline ends. The CDR3 spans 15 residues. The chain's CDR3 is CASSPSDGPSGSQYF. In nucleotides, the CDR3 is TGTGCCAGCAGTCCAAGCGACGGCCCAAGTGGATCTCAGTACTTC.

This chain links TRBV5-1 with TRBJ2-5, with TRBD2 matching over 8 bases. This CDR3 region has 18 residues. The V gene end was trimmed by 0 bases and the J gene end by 2 bases; junction bases not matched to a gene: 12. Per the germline V gene, CDR1 is SGHRS and CDR2 is YFSETQ. The CDR3 loop reads CASSLDVGSGGLQETQYF. DNA for the CDR3: TGCGCCAGCAGCTTGGACGTGGGCAGCGGGGGACTGCAAGAGACCCAGTACTTC.

The J gene is TRBJ2-3, the V gene TRBV19, with 9 nucleotides matching TRBD1. The CDR3 consists of 19 residues. The germline CDR1 and CDR2 sequences are LNHDA and SQIVND (reference sequence). Germline trimming cut 1 base from V and 1 base from J; bases unmatched to any gene: 12. This CDR3 reads CASSIGGTGRTTRTDTQYF. The DNA of the CDR3 is TGTGCCAGTAGTATAGGGGGGACAGGGAGGACAACTCGCACAGATACGCAGTATTTT.

V is TRBV5-1 and J is TRBJ1-2; D is perhaps TRBD1 (5 bases). The V end was cut by 1 base, the J end by 4 bases, with 14 bases between. Looked up from germline, CDR1 is SGHRS and CDR2 is YFSETQ. There are 15 residues in the CDR3. The CDR3 nucleotides are TGCGCCAGCAGCTTGAGGGACGGGTTCGGCTATGGCTACACCTTC. Encoded protein: CASSLRDGFGYGYTF.

This clonotype was detected ten times or more. This sequence joins TRBV7-2 and TRBJ2-3; D is uncertain. With 3 bases removed from V and 6 bases from J, the gap between germline ends came to 4 bases. The germline V gene has CDR1 SGHTA and CDR2 FQGNSA. The CDR3 is 11 amino acids. CDR3 DNA: TGTGCCAGCAGCTTTTTGGATACGCAGTATTTT. Amino acids: CASSFLDTQYF.

The V call is TRBV6-1, the J call TRBJ2-5, with 9 bases fitting TRBD1. The germline CDR1 and CDR2 sequences are MNHNS and SASEGT. Losses at the gene ends were 1 base for V and 5 bases for J; bases not matched to a gene: 5. The CDR3 sequence is 15 residues long. CDR3 protein: CASSEGGTGWETQYF. The CDR3, as DNA: TGTGCCAGCAGTGAAGGAGGGACAGGGTGGGAGACCCAGTACTTC.

This sequence joins TRBV2 and TRBJ2-3, with a tentative D call TRBD2 (5 bases). Germline V gives CDR1 SNHLY, CDR2 FYNNEI. The CDR3 runs to 16 residues. The ends were cut back, 5 bases at V and 6 bases at J, with 21 bases in the middle. The CDR3 nucleotides read TGTGCCAGCAGTCGACTACTAGAGAGCACGGACGATACGCAGTATTTT. Amino acids: CASSRLLESTDDTQYF.

This clonotype was seen repeatedly, ten times or more. This chain uses TRBV7-2 with TRBJ1-2; no firm D call. Per germline, CDR1 SGHTA and CDR2 FQGNSA. The V end lost 5 bases, the J end lost 6 bases, and 16 bases lay between the germline ends. This CDR3 spans 14 amino acids. The CDR3 loop reads CASSHQTDSNGYTF. The CDR3 region has the DNA TGTGCCAGCAGCCATCAAACAGACTCCAATGGCTACACCTTC.

Worth noting for this clonotype: The CDR3 ends on some other residue instead of the conserved phenylalanine or tryptophan, so this is likely a read error. This chain links TRBV28 with TRBJ1-5; D unresolved. V dropped 2 bases and J dropped 5 bases, with 10 bases sitting between them. This CDR3 spans 14 amino acids. CDR1 is MDHEN and CDR2 is SYDVKM in the germline V gene. The CDR3 is CASSLRAVDQPQHL. CDR3 sequence (DNA): TGTGCCAGCAGTTTACGGGCGGTTGATCAGCCCCAGCATTTG.

The chain is built from TRBV7-8 and TRBJ2-1; 8 bases match TRBD1. Trimming cost V 6 bases and J 6 bases; bases outside gene matches: 13. This CDR3 has 16 amino acids. Germline V gene sequence: CDR1 SGHVS, CDR2 FQNEAQ. CDR3 protein: CASRIQGGLGRNEQFF. CDR3 DNA: TGTGCCAGCAGGATACAGGGGGGACTTGGGCGCAATGAGCAGTTCTTC.

V and J are TRBV12-3 or TRBV12-4 and TRBJ2-1, with D perhaps assigned TRBD1 or TRBD2 (6 bases each). V shed 7 bases and J shed 7 bases, with 17 bases lying between them. The CDR3 is 14 amino acids. CDR3 bases: TGTGCCAGCATCAGGTCCGAAGGGGGGAATGAGCAGTTCTTC. It codes for CASIRSEGGNEQFF.

This chain joins TRBV24-1 and TRBJ2-1, with a possible D match to TRBD2 (6 bases). V was pared by 4 bases and J by 6 bases, with 18 bases between. This CDR3 region has 16 residues. Germline V gene lookup returns CDR1 KGHDR and CDR2 SFDVKD. Written as DNA, the CDR3 is TGTGCCACCAGTGAGCCCCGACTAGGAGGAGCCAATGAGCAGTTCTTC. Translating it yields CATSEPRLGGANEQFF.

Only a few counts were recorded for this clonotype. V and J are TRBV20-1 and TRBJ1-5, with a possible D match to TRBD1 (5 bases). Germline V gene data show CDR1 as DFQATT and CDR2 as SNEGSKA (reference sequence). V lost 1 base to trimming and J lost 3 bases, with 10 bases between them. This CDR3 has 14 residues. CDR3 DNA: TGCAGTGCTAGAGGCCGGGACCTCAATCAGCCCCAGCATTTT. Translation gives CSARGRDLNQPQHF.

There are many counts of this clonotype. The chain is built from TRBV6-1 and TRBJ1-1; no definite D call. Germline CDR1 and CDR2: MNHNS and SASEGT. The ends were cut back, 8 bases at V and 0 bases at J, with 10 bases in the middle. The CDR3 contains 13 residues. CDR3 sequence (DNA): TGTGCCAGCCCCCGGCCCATGAACACTGAAGCTTTCTTT. Translating gives CASPRPMNTEAFF.

In its sample, this clonotype was seen a few times. The CDR3 region is CASSPTDSNTGELFF. In nucleotides, the CDR3 is TGTGCCAGCTCACCCACAGACTCGAACACCGGGGAGCTGTTTTTT. The chain joins TRBV18 to TRBJ2-2; D remains unclear. CDR1 and CDR2 from the germline V gene are KGHSH and LQKENI. Trimming pared 3 bases from V and 0 bases from J, leaving 8 bases between. The CDR3 runs to 15 residues.